A single sample gave rise to the 20 T cell receptor beta chains below, sequenced in a study of blood T cell repertoires in COVID-19. Only in-frame clones appear in the TCRdb table, and some are missing; sequencing was by immunoSEQ multiplex PCR. This table has just over 90,000 clones, approximately 80% appearing once. Sequences were obtained from peripheral blood. Every receptor here comes from a human donor in a cohort sampled during active COVID-19.

This clone was seen a few times. The CDR3 reads CASSRTGGYGYTF. The CDR3, as DNA: TGTGCCAGCAGCCGGACAGGGGGATATGGCTACACCTTC. V gene TRBV7-3 combines with J gene TRBJ1-2, with 10 bases fitting TRBD1. The CDR3 extends over 13 amino acids. J lost 5 bases, V lost 5 bases, and 2 bases had no gene match. The germline CDR1 and CDR2 sequences are SGHTA and FQGTGA.

The chain joins TRBV5-4 to TRBJ1-3; D is unclear. The germline gives CDR1 SGHNT, CDR2 YYREEE (reference sequence). V lost 2 bases, J lost 0 bases, and 12 bases lay in between. The CDR3 is 16 amino acids. For the CDR3, the DNA is TGTGCCAGCAGCTTCTCGGCGGAAAGCTCTGGAAACACCATATATTTT. It codes for CASSFSAESSGNTIYF.

The V and J genes are TRBV3-1 (or the pseudogene TRBV3-2) and TRBJ2-7; TRBD1 matches 9 bases. Germline V gene data show CDR1 as LGHDT and CDR2 as YNNKEL (reference sequence). The junction had 4 bases not matched to a gene; V was cut back by 2 bases and J by 5 bases. The CDR3 consists of 14 residues. CDR3 coding DNA: TGTGCCAGCAGCCAATCCGGGACAGGGAACGAGCAGTACTTC. It specifies CASSQSGTGNEQYF.

V gene TRBV2 combines with J gene TRBJ2-1, with 8 bases matching TRBD2. Germline values: CDR1 SNHLY, CDR2 FYNNEI. The CDR3 length is 15 residues. The V and J ends lost 8 bases and 0 bases, in that order; junction bases with no gene match: 6. This chain's CDR3 is CASLPGTSSYNEQFF. CDR3 DNA sequence: TGTGCCAGCCTACCCGGGACTAGCTCCTACAATGAGCAGTTCTTC.

The J gene is TRBJ2-1, the V gene TRBV7-6; 11 nucleotides agree with TRBD1. The germline CDR1 and CDR2 sequences are SGHVS and FNYEAQ. This CDR3 has 15 amino acids. V was clipped by 1 base and J by 7 bases; unmatched bases: 3. The CDR3: CASSLEGTGGNEQFF. DNA for the CDR3: TGTGCCAGCAGCTTAGAGGGGACAGGGGGTAATGAGCAGTTCTTC.

The J gene is TRBJ2-5, the V gene TRBV7-9; 11 bases line up with TRBD2. Germline V gene lookup returns CDR1 SEHNR and CDR2 FQNEAQ (reference sequence). V lost 5 bases and J lost 2; bases outside the gene matches: 7. CDR3 length: 16 residues. The CDR3 DNA follows: TGTGCCAGCAGCGCCCGACTAGCGGGGCTACAAGAGACCCAGTACTTC. This sequence encodes CASSARLAGLQETQYF.

The chain links TRBV28 to TRBJ2-7, with 9 bases aligning to TRBD2. Germline CDR1 is MDHEN and CDR2 is SYDVKM. Unmatched junction bases numbered 2, after V lost 11 bases and J lost 0 bases. The CDR3 is 12 amino acids. CDR3 in DNA: TGTGCCGCGGGGGGGGGCTCCTACGAGCAGTACTTC. Amino acid sequence: CAAGGGSYEQYF.

The V and J genes are TRBV27 and TRBJ1-2; maybe TRBD1 (5 bases). Trimming took off 3 bases at V and 2 bases at J, with 22 bases between the two ends. From germline, CDR1 is MNHEY and CDR2 SMNVEV (reference sequence). The CDR3 extends over 18 amino acids. This chain's CDR3 is CASSLAPPRRVVNYGYTF. CDR3 coding DNA: TGTGCCAGCAGTTTGGCCCCCCCCCGCAGGGTGGTGAACTATGGCTACACCTTC.

This chain links TRBV9 with TRBJ2-2, with D hard to call. This CDR3 contains 12 residues. Trimming removed 6 bases at V and 8 bases at J, with 11 bases between. Per the germline V gene, CDR1 is SGDLS and CDR2 is YYNGEE. CDR3 residues: CASNEAAGELFF. DNA for the CDR3: TGTGCCAGCAATGAGGCGGCGGGGGAGCTGTTTTTT.

This clone occurred once. The chain joins TRBV28 to TRBJ2-6; 8 nucleotides align to TRBD2. Germline-derived CDR1 and CDR2 are MDHEN and SYDVKM. The CDR3 runs to 15 residues. V was pared by 6 bases and J by 4 bases, with 5 bases of the junction left unmatched. CDR3 nucleotide sequence: TGTGCCAGCAGAGGCGGGGGGACAGGGGCCAACGTCCTGACTTTC. Amino acid sequence: CASRGGGTGANVLTF. The variable domain in full, completed from reference TRBV28 and TRBJ2-6, reads DVKVTQSSRYLVKRTGEKVFLECVQDMDHENMFWYRQDPGLGLRLIYFSYDVKMKEKGDIPEGYSVSREKKERFSLILESASTNQTSMYLCASRGGGTGANVLTFGAGSRLTVL.

The genes are TRBV5-6 and TRBJ2-6, with TRBD1 identical over 7 bases. The germline gives CDR1 SGHDT, CDR2 YYEEEE. The CDR3 extends over 18 amino acids. Unmatched junction bases numbered 7, after V lost 1 base and J lost 0 bases. As DNA, the CDR3 is TGTGCCAGCAGCTTGTGGGACAGTACAAACTCTGGGGCCAACGTCCTGACTTTC. Its protein is CASSLWDSTNSGANVLTF.

V usage is TRBV6-1 and J usage is TRBJ2-3, with 11 bases fitting TRBD2. Germline assignment: CDR1 MNHNS and CDR2 SASEGT. The ends lost 4 bases at V and 4 bases at J; junction bases unmatched: 7. CDR3 size: 16 residues. The CDR3 sequence: CASSVSTSGISDTQYF. The CDR3 nucleotides read TGTGCCAGCAGTGTCTCGACTAGCGGGATATCAGATACGCAGTATTTT.

This sequence joins TRBV5-5 and TRBJ2-3; a possible D gene is TRBD1 (6 bases). This CDR3 spans 14 amino acids. Germline CDR1 and CDR2: SGHKS and YYEKEE (reference sequence). The V end lost 8 bases, the J end lost 0 bases, and 13 bases lay between the germline ends. This CDR3 reads CASLTGSSTDTQYF. CDR3 DNA sequence: TGTGCCAGTCTTACAGGGTCGAGCACAGATACGCAGTATTTT.

The V call is TRBV19, the J call TRBJ2-5; TRBD2 aligns across 9 bases. The V gene's germline CDR1 is LNHDA and CDR2 SQIVND (reference sequence). The CDR3 length is 15 residues. The V gene end was trimmed by 6 bases and the J gene end by 5 bases; junction bases not matched to a gene: 10. CDR3 residues: CASRYSGSPGETQYF. For the CDR3, the DNA is TGTGCCAGTAGATATAGCGGGAGTCCCGGGGAGACCCAGTACTTC.

The chain uses TRBV12-3 or TRBV12-4 and TRBJ1-2, with D maybe TRBD1 (6 bases). V lost 6 bases, J lost 2 bases, and 10 bases lay in between. This CDR3 has 13 amino acids. The DNA of the CDR3 is TGTGCCAGCAGCAGGGGATCCAACTATGGCTACACCTTC. Protein: CASSRGSNYGYTF.

The chain links TRBV19 to TRBJ1-5; 8 bases align to TRBD1. The CDR3 spans 18 residues. CDR1 and CDR2 (germline): LNHDA, SQIVND (reference sequence). The V gene end was trimmed by 1 base and the J gene end by 0 bases; junction bases not matched to a gene: 8. In DNA, the CDR3 is TGTGCCAGTAGTATAGTCTGGACAGGGACGGGTAGCAATCAGCCCCAGCATTTT. Encoded protein: CASSIVWTGTGSNQPQHF.

This clone was detected a few times. The chain couples TRBV5-4 to TRBJ1-1, with 7 bases lining up with TRBD1. Germline CDR1 and CDR2: SGHNT and YYREEE (reference sequence). The J segment lost 1 base and the V segment lost 1 base, leaving 4 bases of the junction unmatched. The CDR3 has 15 amino acids. CDR3 sequence reads: CASSLWDSGNTEAFF. CDR3 sequence (DNA): TGTGCCAGCAGCTTGTGGGACAGCGGGAACACTGAAGCTTTCTTT.

The gene calls are TRBV5-1 and TRBJ1-2; TRBD1 agrees at 8 bases. The CDR3 sequence is 12 residues long. Germline-derived CDR1 and CDR2 are SGHRS and YFSETQ. The junction had 3 bases not matched to a gene; V was cut back by 4 bases and J by 7 bases. The CDR3 DNA sequence: TGCGCCAGCAGCCTGGACAGGGCTGGCTACACCTTC. Its protein is CASSLDRAGYTF.

This chain uses TRBV21-1 with TRBJ1-2. TRBV21-1 is noted as a pseudogene. The CDR3 loop spans 16 amino acids. CDR3 sequence: CASSPLLTHAHYGYTF. The CDR3 DNA is TGTGCCAGCAGCCCCCTCCTTACTCATGCCCACTATGGCTACACCTTC.

CDR3 coding DNA: TGTGCCAGCAGCCCGGGACTAGCGGGGAGGAATGAGCAGTTCTTC. Translation: CASSPGLAGRNEQFF. The chain employs TRBV28 and TRBJ2-1; TRBD2 aligns across 13 bases. The CDR3 runs 15 residues. V shed 6 bases and J 7 bases; nucleotides not matched to a gene: 6. Germline assignment: CDR1 MDHEN and CDR2 SYDVKM.